The clone carrying this T cell receptor (beta chain) occurred many times. Its target is unknown. The data were obtained in a study of T cells in Graves' hyperthyroidism and ophthalmopathy. Study in general: Specimen type is peripheral blood, collected at initial diagnosis prior to any treatment.

TCR beta CDR3 regions were amplified from RNA transcripts. Initially, a first-round RT-PCR of the TCR CDR3 employed the HTBI primer set. TCRdb re-called the multiplex PCR reads through MiXCR, storing one row per CDR3 protein. The sample has just under 750,000 distinct CDR3 sequences, 35% seen once; the top ten hold less than 35%. Across 18 months, stable Graves' hyperthyroidism was marked by no progression to ophthalmopathy. Among the patients, aged 18 to 65, hyperthyroidism was newly diagnosed and had lasted under 2 months. Germline CDR1 and CDR2: DFQATT and SNEGSKA (reference sequence). V was cut by 5 bases and J by 4 bases, with 8 bases left in between. The CDR3 extends over 11 amino acids. General study points: Blood also held most thyroid clonotypes expanded beyond 0.001.

The sequenced sample consisted of blood. The receptor comes from a woman between 40 and 55 years old with Graves' hyperthyroidism. The chain employs TRBV20-1 and TRBJ1-2, with D perhaps TRBD1 (6 bases). The CDR3 region has the DNA TGCAGTGCTCCGGACAGCTATGGCTACACCTTC. Translating it yields CSAPDSYGYTF.